The rows below give T cell receptor beta chains drawn from one sample of a study of T cell changes during pregnancy in multiple sclerosis. Sequencing was performed with immunoSEQ multiplex PCR; in TCRdb, only in-frame clones are kept and a portion is missing. Of tens of thousands of clones in the sample, around 90% were seen once. The input for sequencing was peripheral blood, taken in the second trimester of pregnancy. The receptors come from a female donor with multiple sclerosis, enrolled in a pregnancy study. The CDR3 runs from the conserved cysteine through the conserved F or W. Fields, in order: D gene, clone size, J gene, V gene, CDR3 length, CDR3 DNA, CDR3 protein. A D gene is named only where the DNA matches it firmly. A row's size may be missing; if present it is once, few, many or a size class.

d_call: -
clone_size: -
j_call: TRBJ1-2
v_call: TRBV7-2
cdr3_length: 12
cdr3_nt: TGTGCCAGCAGCTTAACAGAATATGGCTACACCTTC
cdr3_aa: CASSLTEYGYTF

d_call: TRBD1
clone_size: once
j_call: TRBJ2-3
v_call: TRBV19
cdr3_length: 17
cdr3_nt: TGTGCCAGTAGTATAGGTGCGGGGACAGGGTCCCCAGATACGCAGTATTTT
cdr3_aa: CASSIGAGTGSPDTQYF

d_call: TRBD1
clone_size: -
j_call: TRBJ1-2
v_call: TRBV19
cdr3_length: 16
cdr3_nt: TGTGCCAGTAGCCGGCCCGGGACAGGGGGAGGCTATGGCTACACCTTC
cdr3_aa: CASSRPGTGGGYGYTF

d_call: TRBD1
clone_size: -
j_call: TRBJ1-4
v_call: TRBV19
cdr3_length: 15
cdr3_nt: TGTGCCAGTAGTGTCGGACAGGGATTGGGGGAAAAACTGTTTTTT
cdr3_aa: CASSVGQGLGEKLFF

d_call: -
clone_size: -
j_call: TRBJ1-6
v_call: TRBV27
cdr3_length: 14
cdr3_nt: TGTGCCAGCAGTTTATTAGAAGCTAATTCACCCCTCCACTTT
cdr3_aa: CASSLLEANSPLHF

d_call: -
clone_size: -
j_call: TRBJ1-1
v_call: TRBV5-5
cdr3_length: 11
cdr3_nt: TGTGCCAGCAGCATAGGAGGAGTGGCTTTCTTT
cdr3_aa: CASSIGGVAFF

d_call: -
clone_size: -
j_call: TRBJ1-6
v_call: TRBV7-9
cdr3_length: 15
cdr3_nt: TGTGCCAGCAGGGGCATTAGCTCCTATAATTCACCCCTCCACTTT
cdr3_aa: CASRGISSYNSPLHF

d_call: TRBD1
clone_size: -
j_call: TRBJ2-2
v_call: TRBV2
cdr3_length: 14
cdr3_nt: TGTGCCAGCAGCGGTCAGGGGGAGCCCGGGGAGCTGTTTTTT
cdr3_aa: CASSGQGEPGELFF

d_call: TRBD2
clone_size: -
j_call: TRBJ2-2
v_call: TRBV2
cdr3_length: 18
cdr3_nt: TGTGCCAGCAGTGAGGTAGCGGGAGGCTACGGGGGCACCGGGGAGCTGTTTTTT
cdr3_aa: CASSEVAGGYGGTGELFF

d_call: TRBD1
clone_size: -
j_call: TRBJ1-4
v_call: TRBV5-1
cdr3_length: 14
cdr3_nt: TGCGCCAGCAGCCAAGACAGGGCGAATGAAAAACTGTTTTTT
cdr3_aa: CASSQDRANEKLFF

d_call: TRBD1
clone_size: -
j_call: TRBJ1-2
v_call: TRBV6-1
cdr3_length: 14
cdr3_nt: TGTGCCATCTCGAGGACAGGGACGGCCTATGGCTACACCTTC
cdr3_aa: CAISRTGTAYGYTF

d_call: TRBD1
clone_size: -
j_call: TRBJ1-2
v_call: TRBV7-9
cdr3_length: 12
cdr3_nt: TGTGCCAGCGGACACAGGGGTAATGGCTACACCTTC
cdr3_aa: CASGHRGNGYTF

d_call: -
clone_size: -
j_call: TRBJ2-7
v_call: TRBV28
cdr3_length: 12
cdr3_nt: TGTGCCAGCAGCTTACTTGGGCACGAGCAGTACTTC
cdr3_aa: CASSLLGHEQYF

d_call: -
clone_size: -
j_call: TRBJ1-2
v_call: TRBV5-1
cdr3_length: 13
cdr3_nt: TGCGCCAGCAGCTTCGACAGACTGTATGGCTACACCTTC
cdr3_aa: CASSFDRLYGYTF

d_call: TRBD2
clone_size: -
j_call: TRBJ2-3
v_call: TRBV18
cdr3_length: 15
cdr3_nt: TGTGCCAGCTCCAGGACTAGCGGACACACAGATACGCAGTATTTT
cdr3_aa: CASSRTSGHTDTQYF

d_call: -
clone_size: -
j_call: TRBJ2-1
v_call: TRBV15
cdr3_length: 13
cdr3_nt: TGTGCCACCAGGGGGACTGGGGACAATGAGCAGTTCTTC
cdr3_aa: CATRGTGDNEQFF

d_call: -
clone_size: once
j_call: TRBJ1-5
v_call: TRBV28
cdr3_length: 14
cdr3_nt: TGTGCCAGCAGTTCACTTCAAGAGAATCAGCCCCAGCATTTT
cdr3_aa: CASSSLQENQPQHF

d_call: TRBD2
clone_size: -
j_call: TRBJ2-3
v_call: TRBV5-1
cdr3_length: 16
cdr3_nt: TGCGCCAGCAGCACGGGGACTAGCGGGACTCCAGATACGCAGTATTTT
cdr3_aa: CASSTGTSGTPDTQYF

d_call: TRBD1
clone_size: -
j_call: TRBJ1-2
v_call: TRBV5-1
cdr3_length: 18
cdr3_nt: TGCGCCAGCAGACCGAGAAATAGTATAGGGGGCGCTGACTATGGCTACACCTTC
cdr3_aa: CASRPRNSIGGADYGYTF

d_call: -
clone_size: few
j_call: TRBJ2-1
v_call: TRBV28
cdr3_length: 12
cdr3_nt: TGTGCCAGCAGAGTAGACAGGCATCAGCAGTTCTTC
cdr3_aa: CASRVDRHQQFF

d_call: TRBD2
clone_size: -
j_call: TRBJ2-5
v_call: TRBV5-8
cdr3_length: 16
cdr3_nt: TGTGCCAGCAGCTACCTCGCGGGGGGCCCGTCGGAGACCCAGTACTTC
cdr3_aa: CASSYLAGGPSETQYF

d_call: TRBD1
clone_size: -
j_call: TRBJ2-3
v_call: TRBV28
cdr3_length: 16
cdr3_nt: TGTGCCAGCAGTTCGGACAGGGGAACTCCCACAGATACGCAGTATTTT
cdr3_aa: CASSSDRGTPTDTQYF

d_call: -
clone_size: -
j_call: TRBJ1-4
v_call: TRBV29-1
cdr3_length: 13
cdr3_nt: TGCAGCGTTCGAGTAGATCGTTATGAAAAACTGTTTTTT
cdr3_aa: CSVRVDRYEKLFF

d_call: -
clone_size: -
j_call: TRBJ1-1
v_call: TRBV19
cdr3_length: 13
cdr3_nt: TGTGCCAGTAGTATCGACCGCTCAGGGGAAGCTTTCTTT
cdr3_aa: CASSIDRSGEAFF

d_call: TRBD2
clone_size: -
j_call: TRBJ2-1
v_call: TRBV11-3
cdr3_length: 17
cdr3_nt: TGTGCCAGCAGCCCCGGGACTAGCGGGAGGGCTTACAATGAGCAGTTCTTC
cdr3_aa: CASSPGTSGRAYNEQFF

d_call: TRBD1
clone_size: -
j_call: TRBJ2-7
v_call: TRBV11-2
cdr3_length: 15
cdr3_nt: TGTGCCAGCAGCGACTGGGGACAGGGCGCCTACGAGCAGTACTTC
cdr3_aa: CASSDWGQGAYEQYF

d_call: -
clone_size: -
j_call: TRBJ1-2
v_call: TRBV2
cdr3_length: 11
cdr3_nt: TGTGCCAGCAGTGACAGCTATGGCTACACCTTC
cdr3_aa: CASSDSYGYTF

d_call: -
clone_size: few
j_call: TRBJ1-4
v_call: TRBV2
cdr3_length: 13
cdr3_nt: TGTGCCCTGTCCCGGGGGGTTAATGAAAAACTGTTTTTT
cdr3_aa: CALSRGVNEKLFF

d_call: -
clone_size: -
j_call: TRBJ2-5
v_call: TRBV6-5
cdr3_length: 14
cdr3_nt: TGTGCCAGCAGTTACTGGCAGAAGCAAGAGACCCAGTACTTC
cdr3_aa: CASSYWQKQETQYF

d_call: TRBD1
clone_size: once
j_call: TRBJ1-6
v_call: TRBV23-1
cdr3_length: 18
cdr3_nt: TGCGCCAGCAGTGGGGTGAGACAGGGTTTTTCCTATAATTCACCCCTCCACTTT
cdr3_aa: CASSGVRQGFSYNSPLHF

d_call: TRBD1
clone_size: once
j_call: TRBJ2-3
v_call: TRBV5-4
cdr3_length: 15
cdr3_nt: TGTGCCAGCAGCCTTCAGGACAGGAGGACAGATACGCAGTATTTT
cdr3_aa: CASSLQDRRTDTQYF

d_call: TRBD1
clone_size: -
j_call: TRBJ2-2
v_call: TRBV2
cdr3_length: 14
cdr3_nt: TGTGCCAGCGACCTACAGGGGGTCACCGGGGAGCTGTTTTTT
cdr3_aa: CASDLQGVTGELFF

d_call: -
clone_size: -
j_call: TRBJ2-2
v_call: TRBV11-2
cdr3_length: 14
cdr3_nt: TGTGCCAGCAGCTCCCAACTAGCTACCGGGGAGCTGTTTTTT
cdr3_aa: CASSSQLATGELFF

d_call: -
clone_size: -
j_call: TRBJ2-7
v_call: TRBV5-6
cdr3_length: 15
cdr3_nt: TGTGCCAGCAGCTTGGCCCGAGGACTCGGGTACGAGCAGTACTTC
cdr3_aa: CASSLARGLGYEQYF

d_call: -
clone_size: once
j_call: TRBJ2-1
v_call: TRBV6-5
cdr3_length: 13
cdr3_nt: TGTGCCAGCAGTCTCGGCCCCCGCGGTGAGCAGTTCTTC
cdr3_aa: CASSLGPRGEQFF

d_call: TRBD1
clone_size: -
j_call: TRBJ1-2
v_call: TRBV6-5
cdr3_length: 15
cdr3_nt: TGTGCCAGCAGTTACTATAAAACAGGGGTCTATGGCTACACCTTC
cdr3_aa: CASSYYKTGVYGYTF

d_call: TRBD2
clone_size: -
j_call: TRBJ2-2
v_call: TRBV28
cdr3_length: 16
cdr3_nt: TGTGCCAGCAGCGGGTCGGGCAGTGAAGCGGGAGGAGAGCTGTTTTTT
cdr3_aa: CASSGSGSEAGGELFF

d_call: -
clone_size: few
j_call: TRBJ1-1
v_call: TRBV15
cdr3_length: 14
cdr3_nt: TGTGCCACCAGCAGGCCCGTTAGGAACACTGAAGCTTTCTTT
cdr3_aa: CATSRPVRNTEAFF

d_call: -
clone_size: once
j_call: TRBJ2-2
v_call: TRBV28
cdr3_length: 15
cdr3_nt: TGTGCCAGCAGTTCGTCCAGGGGCGGCACCGGGGAGCTGTTTTTT
cdr3_aa: CASSSSRGGTGELFF

d_call: -
clone_size: -
j_call: TRBJ2-5
v_call: TRBV5-5
cdr3_length: 13
cdr3_nt: TGTGCCAGCAGCCCTAGTACTCAAGAGACCCAGTACTTC
cdr3_aa: CASSPSTQETQYF

d_call: -
clone_size: -
j_call: TRBJ2-3
v_call: TRBV9
cdr3_length: 18
cdr3_nt: TGTGCCAGCAGCGTAGAGCCTAGGGGGGGGGCCCCTGGCGGGACGCAGTATTTT
cdr3_aa: CASSVEPRGGAPGGTQYF

d_call: TRBD2
clone_size: -
j_call: TRBJ2-1
v_call: TRBV19
cdr3_length: 17
cdr3_nt: TGTGCCAGTAGTATAGATCGTGGGGGACTAGCGAACAATGAGCAGTTCTTC
cdr3_aa: CASSIDRGGLANNEQFF

d_call: -
clone_size: -
j_call: TRBJ2-2
v_call: TRBV7-7
cdr3_length: 16
cdr3_nt: TGTGCCAGCAGCCCCTTAAGGGCGGGGAACACCGGGGAGCTGTTTTTT
cdr3_aa: CASSPLRAGNTGELFF

d_call: TRBD1
clone_size: -
j_call: TRBJ1-1
v_call: TRBV7-9
cdr3_length: 16
cdr3_nt: TGTGCCAGCAGCTCCCCAGGGGGGCGAGGGAACACTGAAGCTTTCTTT
cdr3_aa: CASSSPGGRGNTEAFF

d_call: TRBD2
clone_size: -
j_call: TRBJ2-1
v_call: TRBV10-3
cdr3_length: 13
cdr3_nt: TGTGCCATCAAGGGTAGCGGGAGCAATGAGCAGTTCTTC
cdr3_aa: CAIKGSGSNEQFF

d_call: TRBD2
clone_size: -
j_call: TRBJ2-5
v_call: TRBV6-5
cdr3_length: 15
cdr3_nt: TGTGCCAGCAGCGTAGCGGGGGGGCCTGGGTTGGCCCAGTACTTC
cdr3_aa: CASSVAGGPGLAQYF

d_call: TRBD1
clone_size: -
j_call: TRBJ2-4
v_call: TRBV5-1
cdr3_length: 14
cdr3_nt: TGCGCCAGCAGCCCGAGACAGGGCCAAAACATTCAGTACTTC
cdr3_aa: CASSPRQGQNIQYF

d_call: TRBD1
clone_size: few
j_call: TRBJ1-5
v_call: TRBV6-5
cdr3_length: 15
cdr3_nt: TGTGCCAGCAGTGCTGCCGGGACAGGGAGTCAGCCCCAGCATTTT
cdr3_aa: CASSAAGTGSQPQHF

d_call: TRBD1
clone_size: -
j_call: TRBJ1-2
v_call: TRBV7-9
cdr3_length: 16
cdr3_nt: TGTGCCAGCAGCTCCCGGACAGGGGGGATTGGCTATGGCTACACCTTC
cdr3_aa: CASSSRTGGIGYGYTF

d_call: TRBD1
clone_size: -
j_call: TRBJ1-2
v_call: TRBV28
cdr3_length: 13
cdr3_nt: TGTGCCAGCAGTTCGACAGGGGTAAGAGGCTACACCTTC
cdr3_aa: CASSSTGVRGYTF

d_call: TRBD1
clone_size: -
j_call: TRBJ1-1
v_call: TRBV7-8
cdr3_length: 16
cdr3_nt: TGTGCCAGCAGCTTAGGCCGACAGGGATTGAACACTGAAGCTTTCTTT
cdr3_aa: CASSLGRQGLNTEAFF